This entry is about one TCR beta chain. Original analysis: Amplification from reference gene primers served as the basis for estimated nucleated cell counts. Clones were read by immunoSEQ multiplex PCR, and TCRdb kept only the in-frame ones, dropping some. Clone size and V and J calls were adopted from that table, with D and trimming inferred from the DNA. The repertoire holds some 270,000 clones, with approximately 85% as singletons. The study drew participants aged roughly 18 to 95 years from about two dozen US areas. Assignment of participants to cohorts was predicated upon participant-reported clinical history. The data were taken from a study of blood T cell repertoires in COVID-19. For the study at large: PBMCs, B-cell-depleted T cells, or T cells were the source of the cDNA or gDNA that made up the material.

Trimming cost V 0 bases and J 5 bases; bases outside gene matches: 6. This CDR3 spans 16 amino acids. From germline, CDR1 is PRHDT and CDR2 FYEKMQ (reference sequence). Sequencing input: PBMCs or T cells enriched from blood (not recorded which). The gene calls are TRBV13 and TRBJ1-1; TRBD1 matches 10 bases. The clonotype originates from a woman between 50 and 59 years old with acute COVID-19. For the CDR3, the DNA is TGTGCCAGCAGCTTAGGGACAGGGGGCCGGGGAACTGAAGCTTTCTTT. Amino acids: CASSLGTGGRGTEAFF.